The clone carrying this T cell receptor beta chain was counted once. Antigen specificity is unknown. These data come from a study of cytomegalovirus exposure and HLA in healthy donors. General study points: Most subjects' HLA-A and HLA-B alleles were reportedly predicted from TCR beta sequences. Rare TCR sequences predominated, though certain public TCRs were found in many donors. Certain sequence variants were highly shared and formed a cluster, and this cluster was likely a sequencing artifact. As a later analysis showed, a missense DCLRE1C variant was linked to trimming of TCR beta V- and J-genes.

In the PCR, 60 Vbeta and 13 Jbeta primers were used. The repertoire was sequenced with immunoSEQ multiplex PCR; TCRdb's copy has only in-frame clones and lacks some. Among about 160,000 clones listed, approximately 84% were seen once. V was clipped by 1 base and J by 7 bases, with 8 bases between them. Germline V gene data show CDR1 as SGHTA and CDR2 as FQGNSA. The CDR3 consists of 14 residues. The J gene is TRBJ1-6, the V gene TRBV7-2; possibly TRBD1 for D (5 bases). The sequence came from a man aged 18 to 30 in good health and CMV-seropositive. The material sequenced was PBMCs. Written as DNA, the CDR3 is TGTGCCAGCAGCTTAGTCCCAGGGAATTCACCCCTCCACTTT. It translates to CASSLVPGNSPLHF. Based on the CDR3 plus reference TRBV7-2 and TRBJ1-6, the full variable domain is GAGVSQSPSNKVTEKGKDVELRCDPISGHTALYWYRQSLGQGLEFLIYFQGNSAPDKSGLPSDRFSAERTGGSVSTLTIQRTQQEDSAVYLCASSLVPGNSPLHFGNGTRLTVT.